This T cell receptor (beta chain) was observed in a study of T cell changes during pregnancy in multiple sclerosis. V gave up 8 bases and J gave up 5 bases; unmatched junction bases: 12. The germline V gene encodes CDR1 SGHTA and CDR2 FQGNSA. There are 15 residues in the CDR3. Generated by immunoSEQ multiplex PCR, the TCRdb table keeps only in-frame clones and is missing some. The sample carries 40,000 to 60,000 clones, 94% recorded once. This receptor was obtained from a female donor with multiple sclerosis, enrolled in a pregnancy study. The J gene is TRBJ2-7, the V gene TRBV7-2; 10 nucleotides line up with TRBD1. The specimen was CD4+ T cells from peripheral blood mononuclear cells, collected in the first trimester of pregnancy. The CDR3 DNA reads TGTGCCAGCTGGGCCCCGGGACAGGGGTTGGACGAGCAGTACTTC. It codes for CASWAPGQGLDEQYF. The variable domain in full, with the rest retrieved from reference TRBV7-2 and TRBJ2-7, is GAGVSQSPSNKVTEKGKDVELRCDPISGHTALYWYRQSLGQGLEFLIYFQGNSAPDKSGLPSDRFSAERTGGSVSTLTIQRTQQEDSAVYLCASWAPGQGLDEQYFGPGTRLTVT.